This T cell receptor beta chain was captured by sequencing in a study of CD8+CD57+ T cells in acquired aplastic anemia. The CDR3 totals 14 residues. Per the germline V gene, CDR1 is DFQATT and CDR2 is SNEGSKA (reference sequence). Germline trimming cut 3 bases from V and 3 bases from J; bases unmatched to any gene: 7. TCR beta VDJ and CDR3 profiling used genomic DNA as template. MiXCR was run by TCRdb on the reads, yielding one entry per CDR3 protein. Of 60,000 to 75,000 distinct CDR3 sequences listed, over 45% are singletons. This sequence originates from a human donor in good health, serving as a control. What was sequenced was sorted CD4+, CD8+, or CD8+CD57+ T cells (not recorded which) from PBMCs. The chain carries TRBV20-1 and TRBJ2-7; TRBD1 aligns across 8 bases. CDR3 residues: CSARDRVSGYEQYF. CDR3 DNA sequence: TGCAGTGCTAGGGACAGGGTGAGCGGCTACGAGCAGTACTTC.